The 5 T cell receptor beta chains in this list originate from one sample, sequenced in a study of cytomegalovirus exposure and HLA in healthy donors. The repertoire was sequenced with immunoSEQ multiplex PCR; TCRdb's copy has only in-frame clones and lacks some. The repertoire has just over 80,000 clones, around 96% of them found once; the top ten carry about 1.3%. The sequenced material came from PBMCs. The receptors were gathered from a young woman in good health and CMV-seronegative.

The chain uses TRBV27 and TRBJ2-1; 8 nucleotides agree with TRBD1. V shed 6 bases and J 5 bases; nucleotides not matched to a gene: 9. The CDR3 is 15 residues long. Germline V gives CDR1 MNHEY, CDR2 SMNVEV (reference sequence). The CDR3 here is CASRGLGTGDNEQFF. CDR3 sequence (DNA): TGTGCCAGCAGAGGGTTGGGGACAGGAGACAATGAGCAGTTCTTC.

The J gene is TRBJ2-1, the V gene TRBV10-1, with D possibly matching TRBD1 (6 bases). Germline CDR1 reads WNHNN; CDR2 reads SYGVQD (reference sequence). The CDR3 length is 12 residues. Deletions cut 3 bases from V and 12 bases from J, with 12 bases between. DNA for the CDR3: TGCGCCAGCAGTGACTACAGGGATGGGCAGTTCTTC. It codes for CASSDYRDGQFF.

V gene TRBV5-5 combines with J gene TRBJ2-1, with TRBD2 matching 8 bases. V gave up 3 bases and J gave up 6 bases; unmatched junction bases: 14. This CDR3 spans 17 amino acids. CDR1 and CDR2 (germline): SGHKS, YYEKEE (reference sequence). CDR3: CASSSQALSGGPNEQFF. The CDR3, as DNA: TGTGCCAGCAGCTCGCAAGCCCTCTCGGGAGGGCCCAATGAGCAGTTCTTC.

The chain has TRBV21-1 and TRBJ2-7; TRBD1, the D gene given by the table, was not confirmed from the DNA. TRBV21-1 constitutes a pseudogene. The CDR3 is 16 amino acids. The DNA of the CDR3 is TGTGCCAGCAGCAAAAGTACCGGACAGGCCACAGGCGAGCAGTACTTC. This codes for CASSKSTGQATGEQYF.

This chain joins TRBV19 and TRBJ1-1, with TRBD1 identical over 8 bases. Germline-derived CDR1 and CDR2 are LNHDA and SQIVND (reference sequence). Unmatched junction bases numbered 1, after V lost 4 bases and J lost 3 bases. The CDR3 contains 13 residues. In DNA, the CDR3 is TGTGCCAGTAGTAGGACAGGGTACACTGAAGCTTTCTTT. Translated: CASSRTGYTEAFF.